This T cell receptor beta chain comes out of a study of blood T cell repertoires in COVID-19. Unmatched junction bases numbered 11, after V lost 1 base and J lost 7 bases. The CDR3 covers 17 residues. From germline, CDR1 is LGHDT and CDR2 YNNKEL (reference sequence). A Seattle source enrolled patients during active infection and followed them longitudinally. The assay was immunoSEQ multiplex PCR, and TCRdb's table has in-frame clones only and misses some. The repertoire holds about 240,000 clones, with 92% as singletons. Sequenced material: peripheral blood. The clonotype was recovered from a man aged 30-40 years with COVID-19, enrolled during active disease. V usage is TRBV3-1 (or the pseudogene TRBV3-2) and J usage is TRBJ2-1, with 9 bases fitting TRBD1. CDR3 sequence: CASSQVQGAVTRNEQFF. The DNA for the CDR3 is TGTGCCAGCAGCCAAGTACAGGGGGCAGTGACTCGGAATGAGCAGTTCTTC.